This entry lists 28 T cell receptor beta chains sequenced from one sample in a study of blood T cell repertoires in COVID-19. Using immunoSEQ multiplex PCR, the repertoire was profiled, and TCRdb retains in-frame clones only, with some absent. Here the sample spans some 83,000 clones, about two thirds being singletons. Sequenced input: peripheral blood. These receptors all come from a woman of 80 years or more with acute or convalescent COVID-19.

With regard to this clone: This sample also contains other DNA sequences that code for the same CDR3. The chain uses TRBV9 and TRBJ1-4; no reliable D call. Trimming took 0 bases from V and 4 from J, leaving 7 bases between them. Germline V gene sequence: CDR1 SGDLS, CDR2 YYNGEE. The length of the CDR3 is 14 residues. The CDR3 DNA reads TGTGCCAGCAGCGTAGGGCTTAATAATGAAAAACTGTTTTTT. This encodes CASSVGLNNEKLFF.

This clone has a handful of counts. V and J are TRBV11-1 and TRBJ2-2; D unresolved. Trimming left V 2 bases short and J 4 bases short, with 11 bases between. CDR1 SGHAT and CDR2 FQDESV come from the germline V gene (reference sequence). This CDR3 contains 15 residues. Here the CDR3 reads CASSLLVRSTGELFF. The CDR3 coding sequence is TGTGCCAGCAGCTTATTGGTTAGGAGCACCGGGGAGCTGTTTTTT.

The rearrangement joins TRBV5-4 to TRBJ1-3; no firm D call. CDR1 and CDR2 from the germline V gene are SGHNT and YYREEE (reference sequence). The CDR3 runs to 15 residues. The V gene lost 5 bases and the J gene lost 3 bases, with 15 bases spanning the gap. The CDR3 DNA reads as TGTGCCAGCAGTTCGCCCTCGGGAGGTGGAAACACCATATATTTT. It is translated as CASSSPSGGGNTIYF.

The table lists this clone with a few counts. This sequence joins TRBV20-1 and TRBJ1-1; D ambiguous. V was cut by 3 bases and J by 3 bases, with 5 bases left in between. CDR3 length equals 11 residues. CDR1 is DFQATT and CDR2 is SNEGSKA in the germline V gene (reference sequence). The CDR3 coding sequence is TGCAGTGCTAGTCCAGACACTGAAGCTTTCTTT. Encoded protein: CSASPDTEAFF.

CDR3 bases: TGTGCTAGTGGCGGGAACAGGGGGATTTGGACCGGGGAGCTGTTTTTT. This gives the protein CASGGNRGIWTGELFF. The chain employs TRBV12-5 and TRBJ2-2; 8 positions match TRBD1. V shed 6 bases, J shed 5 bases, and the junction held 11 bases outside the gene matches. This CDR3 comprises 16 residues. Germline lookup yields CDR1 LGHNT and CDR2 FRNRAP. The variable domain in full, completed from reference TRBV12-5 and TRBJ2-2, reads DARVTQTPRHKVTEMGQEVTMRCQPILGHNTVFWYRQTMMQGLELLAYFRNRAPLDDSGMPKDRFSAEMPDATLATLKIQPSEPRDSAVYFCASGGNRGIWTGELFFGEGSRLTVL.

The gene calls are TRBV7-2 and TRBJ1-1, with no clear D. This CDR3 comprises 13 residues. Trimming took 5 bases from V and 4 from J, leaving 11 bases between them. Germline V gives CDR1 SGHTA, CDR2 FQGNSA. The CDR3 nucleotides read TGTGCCAGCAGCACGTACAGTTCCACTGAAGCTTTCTTT. As protein: CASSTYSSTEAFF.

The chain joins TRBV6-5 to TRBJ2-7, with TRBD1 identical over 8 bases. J was trimmed by 0 bases and V by 0 bases; bases with no gene match: 4. CDR3 length: 16 amino acids. Germline CDR1 reads MNHEY; CDR2 reads SVGAGI. The CDR3: CASSYSRTGPSYEQYF. The CDR3 DNA follows: TGTGCCAGCAGTTACTCTCGGACAGGGCCCTCCTACGAGCAGTACTTC.

The chain combines TRBV5-4 with TRBJ1-3; D remains ambiguous. This CDR3 is built from 15 residues. Germline V lookup: CDR1 SGHNT, CDR2 YYREEE (reference sequence). V was cut by 0 bases and J by 1 base, with 8 bases left in between. Here the CDR3 DNA reads TGTGCCAGCAGCTTGGAACGGGGTTCTGGAAACACCATATATTTT. Translated: CASSLERGSGNTIYF.

The V call is TRBV30, the J call TRBJ2-6; 8 nucleotides line up with TRBD2. V trimming: 1 base; J trimming: 2 bases; junction bases outside the gene matches: 1. The germline CDR1 and CDR2 sequences are GTSNPN and SVGIG (reference sequence). The CDR3 contains 15 residues. The CDR3 protein is CAWSGGGTGANVLTF. The CDR3 nucleotides are TGTGCCTGGAGTGGCGGGGGGACTGGGGCCAACGTCCTGACTTTC.

The CDR3 sequence: CASSEYFSGGENEQFF. The CDR3 coding sequence is TGCGCCAGCAGTGAGTATTTTAGCGGGGGTGAAAATGAGCAGTTCTTC. J is TRBJ2-1 and V is TRBV10-1; 9 bases are a match to TRBD2. With 1 base clipped from V and 7 bases from J, the junction kept 8 bases outside the gene matches. Germline lookup yields CDR1 WNHNN and CDR2 SYGVQD (reference sequence). The CDR3 contains 16 residues.

The chain recombines TRBV7-6 with TRBJ2-7; D is possibly TRBD1 (6 bases). This CDR3 has 16 amino acids. Germline V gene lookup returns CDR1 SGHVS and CDR2 FNYEAQ. V was shortened by 6 bases and J by 6 bases, with 24 bases between the two germline ends. The CDR3 DNA is TGTGCCAGCAGTGATGATGGGGGCGGTAAGGCACTCGAGCAGTACTTC. Translation: CASSDDGGGKALEQYF.

The chain couples TRBV4-2 to TRBJ2-7; D is uncertain. The V gene's germline CDR1 is LGHNA and CDR2 YNFKEQ. The CDR3 contains 13 residues. V was shortened by 0 bases and J by 4 bases, with 7 bases between the two germline ends. CDR3 DNA: TGTGCCAGCAGCCAAGACGGTTGGTACGAGCAGTACTTC. Residues: CASSQDGWYEQYF.

This clone turned up a few times. The CDR3 bases are TGTGCCACCAGCGCAGTGGACAATGAGCAGTTCTTC. Translation gives CATSAVDNEQFF. The chain carries TRBV15 and TRBJ2-1; D is unclear. Germline values: CDR1 LNHNV, CDR2 YYDKDF (reference sequence). The CDR3 sequence is 12 residues long. Trimming left V 5 bases short and J 5 bases short, with 7 bases between.

The V gene is TRBV27, the J gene TRBJ1-2; TRBD1 agrees at 7 bases. V lost 6 bases to trimming and J lost 8 bases; unmatched junction nucleotides: 12. Germline values: CDR1 MNHEY, CDR2 SMNVEV (reference sequence). The CDR3 length is 14 residues. DNA for the CDR3: TGTGCCAGCAGAACAGACAGGGAAATTACGGGCTACACCTTC. It is translated as CASRTDREITGYTF.

This clone was detected a few times. The chain joins TRBV4-2 to TRBJ1-2; D may be TRBD1 (5 bases). Germline CDR1 LGHNA, CDR2 YNFKEQ. The CDR3 extends over 18 amino acids. The V gene lost 1 base and the J gene lost 8 bases, with 26 bases spanning the gap. CDR3 residues: CASSQVFKIAGRSRGYTF. The CDR3 region has the DNA TGTGCCAGCAGCCAAGTCTTCAAGATAGCAGGGAGGTCGCGAGGCTACACCTTC.

There are a few counts of this clone. This chain links TRBV19 with TRBJ2-7, with 8 nucleotides matching TRBD1. The trim removed 3 bases at V and 2 bases at J, leaving 6 bases unmatched. CDR1 is LNHDA and CDR2 is SQIVND in the germline V gene (reference sequence). This CDR3 is 15 amino acids long. In nucleotides, the CDR3 is TGTGCCAGTAGTATCCGACAGGGGCCAACCTACGAGCAGTACTTC. The encoded protein is CASSIRQGPTYEQYF.

The CDR3 bases are TGTGCCAGCAGCTTTGGACCAGCAGGGCAGCCCCAGCATTTT. The encoded protein is CASSFGPAGQPQHF. V and J are TRBV7-2 and TRBJ1-5, with D maybe TRBD1 (5 bases). Trimming left V 3 bases short and J 7 bases short, with 13 bases between. CDR1 is SGHTA and CDR2 is FQGNSA in the germline V gene. This CDR3 comprises 14 residues.

The chain recombines TRBV11-2 with TRBJ2-1, with D possibly matching TRBD2 (7 bases). V lost 1 base and J 8 bases, leaving 12 bases between the germline ends. Germline CDR1 reads SGHAT; CDR2 reads FQNNGV. CDR3 length: 14 amino acids. The CDR3 sequence: CASSLGGGADEQFF. The CDR3 bases are TGTGCCAGCAGCTTAGGTGGGGGGGCCGATGAGCAGTTCTTC.

The rearrangement uses TRBV6-6 and TRBJ1-3; the D is unclear. Trimming took 6 bases from V and 0 from J, leaving 9 bases between them. From germline, CDR1 is MNHNY and CDR2 SVGAGI (reference sequence). The CDR3 length is 14 residues. CDR3 residues: CASSGTDSGNTIYF. Written as DNA, the CDR3 is TGTGCCAGCAGCGGTACTGACTCTGGAAACACCATATATTTT.

As for this clone: A read error may account for a junction end that differs from germline. The rearrangement uses TRBV5-1 and TRBJ1-4; D remains ambiguous. The CDR3 length is 14 residues. CDR1 and CDR2 (germline): SGHRS, YFSETQ. CDR3 DNA: TGCGCCAGCAGCCTGAAAAGATCCCCGGGAACCAAAAGTTTT. Its translation: CASSLKRSPGTKSF.

The chain is built from TRBV6-4 and TRBJ2-1, with 7 positions matching TRBD2. With V trimmed by 5 bases and J by 4 bases, 11 bases remained unmatched. Germline V gene data show CDR1 as MRHNA and CDR2 as SNTAGT. The CDR3 extends over 16 amino acids. The DNA for the CDR3 is TGTGCCAGCAGTCTCGTTCTAGCGGACTCGTACAATGAGCAGTTCTTC. This gives the protein CASSLVLADSYNEQFF.

The J gene is TRBJ2-3, the V gene TRBV6-5, with TRBD2 as a possible D gene (6 bases). This CDR3 has 15 amino acids. Germline V gene lookup returns CDR1 MNHEY and CDR2 SVGAGI. V lost 6 bases, J lost 4 bases, and 17 bases lay in between. The CDR3 nucleotides read TGTGCCAGCAGCCTGGGGCAGGGAGGCGCAGATACGCAGTATTTT. Protein product: CASSLGQGGADTQYF.

The genes are TRBV29-1 and TRBJ1-2; tentative D call: TRBD1 (6 bases). CDR3 size: 13 residues. CDR1 is SQVTM, CDR2 ANQGSEA, per germline. V shed 8 bases and J shed 6 bases, with 19 bases lying between them. CDR3 residues: CSFSRGGEDGYTF. The CDR3 region has the DNA TGCAGCTTCTCTAGGGGGGGAGAGGATGGCTACACCTTC. The entire variable domain, with the rest obtained from reference TRBV29-1 and TRBJ1-2, is as follows: SAVISQKPSRDICQRGTSLTIQCQVDSQVTMMFWYRQQPGQSLTLIATANQGSEATYESGFVIDKFPISRPNLTFSTLTVSNMSPEDSSIYLCSFSRGGEDGYTFGSGTRLTVV.

At least ten counts were recorded for this clone. V gene TRBV18 combines with J gene TRBJ2-5, with 9 bases identical to TRBD1. V was pared by 3 bases and J by 5 bases, with 7 bases of the junction left unmatched. Germline V gives CDR1 KGHSH, CDR2 LQKENI. This CDR3 contains 15 residues. CDR3 DNA: TGTGCCAGCTCACCGAGGACAGGGGTCGGGGAGACCCAGTACTTC. Residues: CASSPRTGVGETQYF.

This chain links TRBV9 with TRBJ1-4; no reliable D call. This CDR3 is 15 amino acids long. Germline CDR1 SGDLS, CDR2 YYNGEE. The V end lost 4 bases, the J end lost 7 bases, and 17 bases lay between the germline ends. Here the CDR3 DNA reads TGTGCCAGCAGCCTGGAGCTCGCGGGAAGTGAAAAACTGTTTTTT. Encoded protein: CASSLELAGSEKLFF.

The gene calls are TRBV19 and TRBJ1-1, with 8 bases aligning to TRBD1. This CDR3 spans 18 amino acids. Germline CDR1 reads LNHDA; CDR2 reads SQIVND (reference sequence). The V gene end was trimmed by 7 bases and the J gene end by 5 bases; junction bases not matched to a gene: 21. CDR3 sequence reads: CASIWRVTGALPLTEAFF. CDR3 coding DNA: TGTGCCAGTATTTGGAGGGTGACAGGGGCCCTGCCCTTGACTGAAGCTTTCTTT.

This chain uses TRBV5-8 with TRBJ1-4; 8 nucleotides match TRBD1. The CDR3 is made up of 15 amino acids. Trimming cost V 2 bases and J 2 bases; bases outside gene matches: 2. Germline CDR1 and CDR2: SGHTS and YDEGEE. This CDR3 reads CASSFQGATNEKLFF. The CDR3 DNA reads as TGTGCCAGCAGCTTTCAGGGGGCTACTAATGAAAAACTGTTTTTT. The full variable domain, its missing parts supplied by reference TRBV5-8 and TRBJ1-4, is EAGVTQSPTHLIKTRGQQATLRCSPISGHTSVYWYQQALGLGLQFLLWYDEGEERNRGNFPPRFSGRQFPNYSSELNVNALELEDSALYLCASSFQGATNEKLFFGSGTQLSVL.

In this sample, this clone turned up a few times. This chain links TRBV5-6 with TRBJ1-3; TRBD1 aligns across 7 bases. The CDR3 runs 13 residues. Germline lookup yields CDR1 SGHDT and CDR2 YYEEEE. The V segment lost 4 bases and the J segment 4 bases; nucleotides outside the gene matches: 2. CDR3 sequence: CASSMDRGNTIYF. The CDR3 coding sequence is TGTGCCAGCAGCATGGACAGGGGAAACACCATATATTTT.